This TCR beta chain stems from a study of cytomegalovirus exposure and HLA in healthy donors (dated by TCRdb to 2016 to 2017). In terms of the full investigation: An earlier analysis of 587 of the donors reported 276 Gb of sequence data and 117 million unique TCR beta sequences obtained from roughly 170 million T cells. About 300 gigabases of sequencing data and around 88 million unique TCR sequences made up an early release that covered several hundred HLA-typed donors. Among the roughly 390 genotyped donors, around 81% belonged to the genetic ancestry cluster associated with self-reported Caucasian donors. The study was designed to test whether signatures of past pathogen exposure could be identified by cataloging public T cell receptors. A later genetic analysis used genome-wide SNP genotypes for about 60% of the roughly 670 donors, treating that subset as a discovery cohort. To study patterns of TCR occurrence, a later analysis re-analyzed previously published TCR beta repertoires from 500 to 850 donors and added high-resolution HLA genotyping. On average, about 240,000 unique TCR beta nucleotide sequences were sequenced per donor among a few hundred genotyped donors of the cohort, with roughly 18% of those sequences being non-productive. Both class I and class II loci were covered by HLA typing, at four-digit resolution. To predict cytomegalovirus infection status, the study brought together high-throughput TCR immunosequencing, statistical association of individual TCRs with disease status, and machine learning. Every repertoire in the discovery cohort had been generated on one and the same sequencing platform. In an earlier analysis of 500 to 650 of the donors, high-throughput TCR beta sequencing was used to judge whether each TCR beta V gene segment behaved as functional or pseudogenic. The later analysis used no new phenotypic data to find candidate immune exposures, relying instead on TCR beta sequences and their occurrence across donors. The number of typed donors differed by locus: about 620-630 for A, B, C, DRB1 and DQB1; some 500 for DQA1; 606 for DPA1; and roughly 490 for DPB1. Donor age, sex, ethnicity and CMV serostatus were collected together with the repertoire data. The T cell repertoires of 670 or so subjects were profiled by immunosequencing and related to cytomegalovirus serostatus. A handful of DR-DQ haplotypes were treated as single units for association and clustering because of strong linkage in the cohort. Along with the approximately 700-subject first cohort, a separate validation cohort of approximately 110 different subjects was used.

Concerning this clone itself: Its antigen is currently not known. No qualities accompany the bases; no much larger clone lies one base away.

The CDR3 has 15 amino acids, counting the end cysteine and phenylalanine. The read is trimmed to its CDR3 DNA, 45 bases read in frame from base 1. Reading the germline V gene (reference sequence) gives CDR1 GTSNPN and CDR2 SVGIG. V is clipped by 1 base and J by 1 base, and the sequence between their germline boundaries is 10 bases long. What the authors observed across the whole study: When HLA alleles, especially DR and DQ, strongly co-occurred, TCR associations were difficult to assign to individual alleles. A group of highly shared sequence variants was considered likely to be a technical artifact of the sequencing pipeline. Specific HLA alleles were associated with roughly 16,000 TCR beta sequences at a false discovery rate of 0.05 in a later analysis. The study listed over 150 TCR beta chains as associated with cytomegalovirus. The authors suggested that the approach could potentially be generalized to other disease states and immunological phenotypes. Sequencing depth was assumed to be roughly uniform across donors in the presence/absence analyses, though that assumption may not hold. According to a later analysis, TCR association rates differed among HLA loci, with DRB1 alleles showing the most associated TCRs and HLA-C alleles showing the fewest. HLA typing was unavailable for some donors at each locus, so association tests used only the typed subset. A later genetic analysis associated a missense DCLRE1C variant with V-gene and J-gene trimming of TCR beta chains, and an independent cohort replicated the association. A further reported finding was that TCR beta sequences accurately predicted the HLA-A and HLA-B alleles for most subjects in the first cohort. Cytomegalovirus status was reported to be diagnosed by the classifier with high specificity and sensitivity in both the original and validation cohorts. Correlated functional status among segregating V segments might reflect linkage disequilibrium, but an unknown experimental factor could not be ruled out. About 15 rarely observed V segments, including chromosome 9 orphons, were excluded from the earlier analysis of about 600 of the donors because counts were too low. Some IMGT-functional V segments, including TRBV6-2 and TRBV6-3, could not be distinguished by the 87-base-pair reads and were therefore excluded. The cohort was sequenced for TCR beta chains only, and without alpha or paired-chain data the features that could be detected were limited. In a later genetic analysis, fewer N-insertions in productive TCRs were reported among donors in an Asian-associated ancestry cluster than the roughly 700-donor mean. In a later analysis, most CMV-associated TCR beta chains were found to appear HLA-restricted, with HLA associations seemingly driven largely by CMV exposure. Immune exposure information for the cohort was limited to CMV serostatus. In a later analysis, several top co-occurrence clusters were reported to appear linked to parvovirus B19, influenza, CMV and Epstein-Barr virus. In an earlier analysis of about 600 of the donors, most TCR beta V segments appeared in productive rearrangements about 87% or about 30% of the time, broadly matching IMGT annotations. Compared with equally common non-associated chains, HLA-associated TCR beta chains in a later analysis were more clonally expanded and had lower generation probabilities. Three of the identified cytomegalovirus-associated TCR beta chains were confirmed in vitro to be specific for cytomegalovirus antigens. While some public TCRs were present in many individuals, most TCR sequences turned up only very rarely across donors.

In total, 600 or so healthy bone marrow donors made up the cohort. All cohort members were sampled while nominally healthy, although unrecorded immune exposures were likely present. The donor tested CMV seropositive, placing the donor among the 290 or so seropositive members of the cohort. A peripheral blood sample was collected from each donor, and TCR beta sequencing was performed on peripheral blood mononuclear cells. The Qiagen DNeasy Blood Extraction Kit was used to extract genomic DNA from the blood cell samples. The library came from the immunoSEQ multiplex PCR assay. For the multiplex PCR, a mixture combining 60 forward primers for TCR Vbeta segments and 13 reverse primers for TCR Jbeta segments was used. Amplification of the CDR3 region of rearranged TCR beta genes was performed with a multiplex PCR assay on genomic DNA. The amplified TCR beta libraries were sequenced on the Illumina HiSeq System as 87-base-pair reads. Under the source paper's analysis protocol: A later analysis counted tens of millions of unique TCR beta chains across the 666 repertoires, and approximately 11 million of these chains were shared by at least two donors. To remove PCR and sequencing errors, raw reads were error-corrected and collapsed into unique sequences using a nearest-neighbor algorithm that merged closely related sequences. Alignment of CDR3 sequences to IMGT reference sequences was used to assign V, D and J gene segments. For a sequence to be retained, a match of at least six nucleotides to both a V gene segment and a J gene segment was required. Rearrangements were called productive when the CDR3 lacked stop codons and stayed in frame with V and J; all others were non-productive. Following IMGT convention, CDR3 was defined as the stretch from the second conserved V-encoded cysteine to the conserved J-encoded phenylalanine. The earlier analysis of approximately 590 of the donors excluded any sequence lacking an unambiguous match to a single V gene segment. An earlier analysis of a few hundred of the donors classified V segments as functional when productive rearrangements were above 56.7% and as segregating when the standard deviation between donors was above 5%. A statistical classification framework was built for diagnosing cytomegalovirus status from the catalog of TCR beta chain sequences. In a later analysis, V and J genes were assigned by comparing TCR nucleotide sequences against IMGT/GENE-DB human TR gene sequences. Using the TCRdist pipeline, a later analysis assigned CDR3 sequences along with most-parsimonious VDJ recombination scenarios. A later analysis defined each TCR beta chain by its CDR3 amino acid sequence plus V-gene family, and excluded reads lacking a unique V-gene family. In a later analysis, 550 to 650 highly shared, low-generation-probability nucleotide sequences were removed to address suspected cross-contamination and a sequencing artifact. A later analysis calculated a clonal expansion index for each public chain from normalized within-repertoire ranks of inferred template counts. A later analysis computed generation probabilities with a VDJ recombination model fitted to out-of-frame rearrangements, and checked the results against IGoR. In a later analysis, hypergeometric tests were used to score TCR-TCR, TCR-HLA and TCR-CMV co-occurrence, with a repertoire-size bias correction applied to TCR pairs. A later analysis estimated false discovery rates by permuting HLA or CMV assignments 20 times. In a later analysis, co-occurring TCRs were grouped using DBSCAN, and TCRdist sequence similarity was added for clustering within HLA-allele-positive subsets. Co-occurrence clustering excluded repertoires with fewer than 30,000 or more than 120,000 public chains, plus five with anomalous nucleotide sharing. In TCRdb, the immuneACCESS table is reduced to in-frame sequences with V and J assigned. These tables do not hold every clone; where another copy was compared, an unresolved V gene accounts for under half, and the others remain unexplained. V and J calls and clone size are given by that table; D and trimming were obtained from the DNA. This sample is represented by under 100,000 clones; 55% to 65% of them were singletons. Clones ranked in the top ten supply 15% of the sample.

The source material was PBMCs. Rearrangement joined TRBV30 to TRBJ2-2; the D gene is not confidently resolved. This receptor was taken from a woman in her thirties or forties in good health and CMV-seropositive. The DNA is TGTGCCTGGAGTGGGGCAGCAAAGAACACCGGGGAGCTGTTTTTT. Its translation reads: CAWSGAAKNTGELFF.